The rows below give T cell receptor beta chains drawn from one sample of a study of cytomegalovirus exposure and HLA in healthy donors. The protocol was immunoSEQ multiplex PCR, while the TCRdb copy is restricted to in-frame clones and leaves out a portion. There are roughly 120,000 clones in the sample; around 80% occur only once, and about 0.22% lies in the top ten. The sample taken for sequencing was PBMCs. Every receptor here comes from a man aged 50-59 years in good health and CMV-seronegative. CDR3s include the opening cysteine and the closing phenylalanine or tryptophan. A D gene is named only where the DNA matches it firmly. Only part of the rows carry a size: once, few, many, or a class if the clone is expanded.

J gene: TRBJ2-3; clone size: -; D gene: TRBD2; V gene: TRBV19; CDR3 protein: CASSLTSGKNTDTQYF; CDR3 DNA: TGTGCCAGTAGTTTAACTAGCGGGAAAAACACAGATACGCAGTATTTT
J gene: TRBJ2-2; clone size: -; D gene: -; V gene: TRBV6-1; CDR3 protein: CASSDEGRNTGELFF; CDR3 DNA: TGTGCCAGCAGTGATGAGGGCCGGAACACCGGGGAGCTGTTTTTT
J gene: TRBJ2-5; clone size: -; D gene: TRBD2; V gene: TRBV6-1; CDR3 protein: CASRNGLGPQETQYF; CDR3 DNA: TGTGCCAGCAGGAATGGACTAGGCCCCCAAGAGACCCAGTACTTC
J gene: TRBJ1-5; clone size: -; D gene: -; V gene: TRBV6-1; CDR3 protein: CASRAVDHQPQHF; CDR3 DNA: TGTGCCAGCAGGGCGGTGGATCATCAGCCCCAGCATTTT
J gene: TRBJ2-3; clone size: -; D gene: -; V gene: TRBV4-2; CDR3 protein: CASSQNGGPARDTQYF; CDR3 DNA: TGTGCCAGCAGCCAAAACGGGGGACCCGCGCGGGATACGCAGTATTTT
J gene: TRBJ2-2; clone size: few; D gene: -; V gene: TRBV6-5; CDR3 protein: CASSRSSGNTGELFF; CDR3 DNA: TGTGCCAGCAGTCGATCGTCGGGGAACACCGGGGAGCTGTTTTTT
J gene: TRBJ2-3; clone size: -; D gene: TRBD1; V gene: TRBV5-1; CDR3 protein: CASSGGQGLSSTDTQYF; CDR3 DNA: TGCGCCAGCAGCGGGGGACAGGGATTATCTAGCACAGATACGCAGTATTTT
J gene: TRBJ2-5; clone size: -; D gene: TRBD2; V gene: TRBV19; CDR3 protein: CASSRTSGGAGQETQYF; CDR3 DNA: TGTGCCAGTAGTAGAACTAGCGGGGGGGCGGGTCAAGAGACCCAGTACTTC
J gene: TRBJ1-4; clone size: -; D gene: TRBD1; V gene: TRBV9; CDR3 protein: CASSVGQGANEKLFF; CDR3 DNA: TGTGCCAGCAGCGTGGGACAGGGGGCTAATGAAAAACTGTTTTTT
J gene: TRBJ1-5; clone size: once; D gene: -; V gene: TRBV6-6; CDR3 protein: CASTRGNSNQPQHF; CDR3 DNA: TGTGCCAGCACGCGCGGTAATAGCAATCAGCCCCAGCATTTT
J gene: TRBJ1-2; clone size: few; D gene: TRBD1; V gene: TRBV2; CDR3 protein: CASSRDRGNGYTF; CDR3 DNA: TGTGCCAGCAGCCGGGACAGGGGGAATGGCTACACCTTC
J gene: TRBJ2-7; clone size: -; D gene: -; V gene: TRBV29-1; CDR3 protein: CSVPAGQEQYF; CDR3 DNA: TGCAGCGTGCCCGCGGGCCAGGAGCAGTACTTC
J gene: TRBJ1-3; clone size: few; D gene: TRBD1; V gene: TRBV5-1; CDR3 protein: CASSLDGQGAYRNTIYF; CDR3 DNA: TGCGCCAGCAGCTTGGACGGACAGGGGGCCTACAGAAACACCATATATTTT
J gene: TRBJ1-3; clone size: once; D gene: -; V gene: TRBV19; CDR3 protein: CASLSISTYSGNTIYF; CDR3 DNA: TGTGCCAGCCTGTCGATTTCCACCTACTCTGGAAACACCATATATTTT
J gene: TRBJ2-5; clone size: -; D gene: TRBD1; V gene: TRBV5-5; CDR3 protein: CASSFRDREVETQYF; CDR3 DNA: TGTGCCAGCAGCTTCCGGGACAGGGAGGTAGAGACCCAGTACTTC
J gene: TRBJ2-7; clone size: -; D gene: -; V gene: TRBV5-1; CDR3 protein: CASSLALDSYEQYF; CDR3 DNA: TGCGCCAGCAGCTTGGCCCTAGACTCCTACGAGCAGTACTTC
J gene: TRBJ2-5; clone size: -; D gene: -; V gene: TRBV28; CDR3 protein: CASSLHGGGSETQYF; CDR3 DNA: TGTGCCAGCAGTTTACATGGGGGCGGTTCAGAGACCCAGTACTTC
J gene: TRBJ2-1; clone size: -; D gene: -; V gene: TRBV2; CDR3 protein: CATLPSAYNEQFF; CDR3 DNA: TGTGCCACCCTTCCTAGCGCGTACAATGAGCAGTTCTTC
J gene: TRBJ2-3; clone size: -; D gene: TRBD2; V gene: TRBV12-5; CDR3 protein: CASGGPSGVSTDTQYF; CDR3 DNA: TGTGCTAGTGGGGGACCTAGCGGGGTAAGCACAGATACGCAGTATTTT
J gene: TRBJ1-5; clone size: -; D gene: -; V gene: TRBV6-5; CDR3 protein: CASRGGGRGQPQHF; CDR3 DNA: TGTGCCAGCCGAGGGGGGGGACGGGGTCAGCCCCAGCATTTT
J gene: TRBJ2-6; clone size: -; D gene: -; V gene: TRBV2; CDR3 protein: CASSSTRLPSGANVLTF; CDR3 DNA: TGTGCCAGCAGCTCGACAAGGCTACCCTCTGGGGCCAACGTCCTGACTTTC
J gene: TRBJ1-2; clone size: -; D gene: -; V gene: TRBV7-8; CDR3 protein: CASSLARSYGYTF; CDR3 DNA: TGTGCCAGCAGCTTAGCGCGAAGCTATGGCTACACCTTC
J gene: TRBJ1-5; clone size: -; D gene: TRBD1; V gene: TRBV29-1; CDR3 protein: CSVPGQTSNQPQHF; CDR3 DNA: TGCAGCGTCCCGGGACAGACTAGCAATCAGCCCCAGCATTTT
J gene: TRBJ2-1; clone size: -; D gene: TRBD2; V gene: TRBV29-1; CDR3 protein: CSVERASGGNEQFF; CDR3 DNA: TGCAGCGTTGAACGGGCTAGCGGGGGAAATGAGCAGTTCTTC
J gene: TRBJ2-6; clone size: -; D gene: -; V gene: TRBV9; CDR3 protein: CASSPRLSVSGANVLTF; CDR3 DNA: TGTGCCAGCAGCCCTCGCTTGTCAGTCTCTGGGGCCAACGTCCTGACTTTC
J gene: TRBJ2-7; clone size: -; D gene: TRBD1; V gene: TRBV7-2; CDR3 protein: CASILDRGGYEQYF; CDR3 DNA: TGTGCCAGCATCCTTGACAGGGGAGGCTACGAGCAGTACTTC
J gene: TRBJ2-7; clone size: -; D gene: TRBD1; V gene: TRBV10-3; CDR3 protein: CAAGQGAREQYF; CDR3 DNA: TGTGCCGCCGGACAGGGGGCTCGCGAGCAGTACTTC
J gene: TRBJ1-1; clone size: -; D gene: TRBD1; V gene: TRBV30; CDR3 protein: CAWSAGQGASEAFF; CDR3 DNA: TGTGCCTGGAGTGCGGGACAGGGGGCGTCTGAAGCTTTCTTT
J gene: TRBJ2-3; clone size: -; D gene: -; V gene: TRBV30; CDR3 protein: CAWSRDKPGYGTDTQYF; CDR3 DNA: TGTGCCTGGAGTCGAGATAAGCCGGGATACGGCACAGATACGCAGTATTTT
J gene: TRBJ2-3; clone size: -; D gene: TRBD2; V gene: TRBV11-3; CDR3 protein: CASSPRGGSVAQYF; CDR3 DNA: TGTGCCAGCAGCCCCCGGGGAGGGAGCGTAGCGCAGTATTTT
J gene: TRBJ2-4; clone size: -; D gene: TRBD2; V gene: TRBV12-5; CDR3 protein: CASALGEREVRAYF; CDR3 DNA: TGTGCTAGTGCTTTGGGGGAGCGGGAGGTCCGGGCGTACTTC
J gene: TRBJ2-4; clone size: few; D gene: -; V gene: TRBV7-2; CDR3 protein: CASSPHRTQAGYF; CDR3 DNA: TGTGCCAGCAGCCCGCACCGGACACAGGCAGGGTACTTC
J gene: TRBJ2-2; clone size: once; D gene: -; V gene: TRBV2; CDR3 protein: CASRWQGQTGELFF; CDR3 DNA: TGTGCCAGCAGGTGGCAGGGTCAGACCGGGGAGCTGTTTTTT
J gene: TRBJ1-6; clone size: -; D gene: TRBD1; V gene: TRBV2; CDR3 protein: CASSVTGGDLFNSPLHF; CDR3 DNA: TGTGCCAGCAGTGTAACAGGGGGCGATCTCTTCAATTCACCCCTCCACTTT
J gene: TRBJ2-7; clone size: -; D gene: -; V gene: TRBV6-6; CDR3 protein: CASSPRSRTGTYEQYF; CDR3 DNA: TGTGCCAGCAGTCCCAGAAGCAGAACAGGGACCTACGAGCAGTACTTC
J gene: TRBJ2-7; clone size: -; D gene: -; V gene: TRBV11-2; CDR3 protein: CASSPLVGVSEQYF; CDR3 DNA: TGTGCCAGCAGCCCACTCGTAGGGGTGAGCGAGCAGTACTTC
J gene: TRBJ2-3; clone size: -; D gene: TRBD2; V gene: TRBV20-1; CDR3 protein: CSARVGGAQYF; CDR3 DNA: TGCAGTGCTAGAGTCGGGGGGGCGCAGTATTTT
J gene: TRBJ2-3; clone size: -; D gene: -; V gene: TRBV5-1; CDR3 protein: CASTEERVSTDTQYF; CDR3 DNA: TGCGCCAGCACAGAAGAGCGGGTTAGCACAGATACGCAGTATTTT
J gene: TRBJ1-1; clone size: once; D gene: TRBD1; V gene: TRBV7-2; CDR3 protein: CASSLGWDRAPLGAEAFF; CDR3 DNA: TGTGCCAGCAGCTTAGGGTGGGACAGGGCTCCATTGGGCGCTGAAGCTTTCTTT
J gene: TRBJ1-2; clone size: few; D gene: -; V gene: TRBV5-6; CDR3 protein: CASSLPELENYGYTF; CDR3 DNA: TGTGCCAGCAGCTTACCAGAGCTAGAAAACTATGGCTACACCTTC
J gene: TRBJ2-7; clone size: -; D gene: -; V gene: TRBV7-8; CDR3 protein: CASSLRWGVGEQYF; CDR3 DNA: TGTGCCAGCAGCTTAAGATGGGGAGTGGGCGAGCAGTACTTC
J gene: TRBJ2-7; clone size: -; D gene: TRBD2; V gene: TRBV7-3; CDR3 protein: CASSVSGTSGPYEQYF; CDR3 DNA: TGTGCCAGCAGCGTCTCCGGGACTAGCGGTCCCTACGAGCAGTACTTC
J gene: TRBJ2-3; clone size: -; D gene: TRBD1; V gene: TRBV7-2; CDR3 protein: CASKKQGAVDTQYF; CDR3 DNA: TGTGCCAGCAAGAAACAGGGGGCGGTAGATACGCAGTATTTT
J gene: TRBJ1-5; clone size: -; D gene: -; V gene: TRBV11-2; CDR3 protein: CASSGPGAHQPQHF; CDR3 DNA: TGTGCCAGCAGCGGACCAGGGGCGCATCAGCCCCAGCATTTT
J gene: TRBJ2-3; clone size: -; D gene: TRBD2; V gene: TRBV5-1; CDR3 protein: CASSLGSGGASSTDTQYF; CDR3 DNA: TGCGCCAGCAGCTTGGGTAGCGGGGGAGCCTCTAGCACAGATACGCAGTATTTT
J gene: TRBJ2-1; clone size: -; D gene: -; V gene: TRBV20-1; CDR3 protein: CSADHRDEQFF; CDR3 DNA: TGCAGTGCTGACCATCGGGATGAGCAGTTCTTC
J gene: TRBJ2-5; clone size: -; D gene: TRBD1; V gene: TRBV6-1; CDR3 protein: CASMRDRGGETQYF; CDR3 DNA: TGTGCCAGCATGAGGGACAGGGGAGGAGAGACCCAGTACTTC
J gene: TRBJ1-4; clone size: -; D gene: TRBD1; V gene: TRBV2; CDR3 protein: CASSEESGGFEKLFF; CDR3 DNA: TGTGCCAGCAGTGAAGAGTCAGGGGGTTTTGAAAAACTGTTTTTT
J gene: TRBJ1-4; clone size: -; D gene: TRBD1; V gene: TRBV15; CDR3 protein: CATSRSPSGGAKLFF; CDR3 DNA: TGTGCCACCAGCAGGTCCCCCTCAGGGGGCGCAAAACTGTTTTTT
J gene: TRBJ2-2; clone size: few; D gene: TRBD1; V gene: TRBV27; CDR3 protein: CASSPPGQGVLRVTGELFF; CDR3 DNA: TGTGCCAGCAGTCCACCCGGACAGGGGGTACTCCGCGTCACCGGGGAGCTGTTTTTT
J gene: TRBJ2-5; clone size: -; D gene: TRBD1; V gene: TRBV4-2; CDR3 protein: CASSQDRGATQYF; CDR3 DNA: TGTGCCAGCAGCCAGGACAGGGGGGCGACCCAGTACTTC
J gene: TRBJ2-6; clone size: -; D gene: -; V gene: TRBV19; CDR3 protein: CASSIGTGEGANVLTF; CDR3 DNA: TGTGCCAGTAGTATTGGGACGGGAGAGGGGGCCAACGTCCTGACTTTC
J gene: TRBJ2-2; clone size: medium-sized; D gene: TRBD1; V gene: TRBV7-2; CDR3 protein: CASSSTGGVYTGELFF; CDR3 DNA: TGTGCCAGCAGCTCGACAGGGGGCGTTTACACCGGGGAGCTGTTTTTT
J gene: TRBJ1-2; clone size: -; D gene: -; V gene: TRBV6-5; CDR3 protein: CASSPGGRGNYGYTF; CDR3 DNA: TGTGCCAGCAGTCCCGGTGGCAGGGGTAACTATGGCTACACCTTC
J gene: TRBJ2-2; clone size: -; D gene: TRBD2; V gene: TRBV7-9; CDR3 protein: CASSLEDAREGSGELFF; CDR3 DNA: TGTGCCAGCAGCTTAGAGGATGCCAGGGAGGGATCCGGGGAGCTGTTTTTT
J gene: TRBJ2-5; clone size: -; D gene: -; V gene: TRBV29-1; CDR3 protein: CSVEALRTQAGAVNTETQYF; CDR3 DNA: TGCAGCGTTGAAGCCCTACGGACCCAGGCGGGGGCTGTCAACACGGAGACCCAGTACTTC
J gene: TRBJ1-2; clone size: -; D gene: TRBD1; V gene: TRBV28; CDR3 protein: CASSLSTQGGGYTF; CDR3 DNA: TGTGCCAGCAGTTTATCCACACAGGGGGGCGGCTACACCTTC
J gene: TRBJ2-5; clone size: -; D gene: -; V gene: TRBV13; CDR3 protein: CASSIGETQYF; CDR3 DNA: TGTGCCAGCAGCATCGGGGAGACCCAGTACTTC
J gene: TRBJ2-7; clone size: -; D gene: TRBD2; V gene: TRBV28; CDR3 protein: CASTQPSSGLYEQYF; CDR3 DNA: TGTGCCAGCACCCAACCTTCTAGCGGACTCTACGAGCAGTACTTC
J gene: TRBJ1-4; clone size: -; D gene: -; V gene: TRBV5-6; CDR3 protein: CASSLLTSTNEKLFF; CDR3 DNA: TGTGCCAGCAGCTTACTGACATCAACTAATGAAAAACTGTTTTTT